This T cell receptor beta chain emerged from a study of blood T cell repertoires in COVID-19. In the study overall: Both acute and convalescent COVID-19 samples were obtained from the United States, Italy and Spain.

After removal of 4 bases from V and 4 bases from J, the junction contained 8 bases not matched to a gene. Germline CDR1 MNHEY, CDR2 SVGEGT. CDR3 size: 15 residues. It was during active infection that Seattle patients were enrolled and then longitudinally followed. The table came from immunoSEQ multiplex PCR; TCRdb's copy has only in-frame clones and leaves some out. There are some 230,000 clones in the sample; 82% occur only once, and approximately 7.6% lies in the top ten. The specimen sequenced was peripheral blood. This sequence was found in a woman older than 75 with COVID-19, enrolled during active disease. V usage is TRBV6-2 or TRBV6-3 and J usage is TRBJ2-5; 8 bases are shared with TRBD2. CDR3 DNA sequence: TGTGCCAGCAGTTTCTACGGGGGGGCGGGAGAGACCCAGTACTTC. Its translation: CASSFYGGAGETQYF.